What follows is one T cell receptor beta chain and its context. These data come from a study of blood T cell repertoires in COVID-19. Study-wide context: The United States, Italy and Spain supplied acute and convalescent COVID-19 samples. Sample material is recorded as cDNA or gDNA derived from T cells, B-cell-depleted T cells, or PBMCs.

The method was immunoSEQ multiplex PCR; TCRdb's version includes in-frame clones alone and lacks a portion of them. The table records 150,000 to 200,000 clones, about 85% of them present only once. CDR3 length equals 12 residues. Per germline, CDR1 SGHAT and CDR2 FQNNGV. Trimming shortened V by 5 bases and J by 2 bases, and 4 bases separated the two germline ends. The sequencing input was peripheral blood. V and J are TRBV11-2 and TRBJ1-3; D is ambiguous. The sequence came from a man aged 55-75 years with active or convalescent COVID-19. The CDR3 protein is CASSPAGNTIYF. The CDR3, as DNA: TGTGCCAGCAGCCCGGCTGGAAACACCATATATTTT.